This T cell receptor beta chain emerged from a study of Graves' ophthalmopathy and Graves' hyperthyroidism. Study findings and constraints: Discrimination between ophthalmopathy and stable hyperthyroidism by a 13-signature model showed roughly 88% sensitivity and about 80% specificity. Thyroid clonotypes that were expanded above 0.001 frequency mostly also appeared in blood.

CDR1 and CDR2 from the germline V gene are DFQATT and SNEGSKA (reference sequence). The CDR3 runs 14 residues. V was clipped by 3 bases and J by 0 bases, with 6 bases between them. At least ten counts were recorded for this clonotype. Its specificity is unknown. CDR3 regions of TCR beta were amplified from RNA transcripts. RT-PCR with HTBI primers came first, then second-round multiplex PCR. In TCRdb, the multiplex PCR reads were re-called with MiXCR into one record per CDR3 protein. The data hold some 520,000 distinct CDR3 sequences, with 14% observed a single time. In this cohort, patients with other autoimmune diseases, uncontrolled infections, pregnancy or lactation were excluded. Someone took the PBMCs out of more than 9 ml of fresh peripheral blood.

The rearrangement joins TRBV20-1 to TRBJ2-6; D is ambiguous. Specimen: blood. The TCR sequence derives from a woman in her twenties or thirties with Graves' ophthalmopathy. The CDR3 sequence is CSASGSSGANVLTF. The DNA for the CDR3 is TGCAGTGCTAGTGGATCCTCTGGGGCCAACGTCCTGACTTTC.